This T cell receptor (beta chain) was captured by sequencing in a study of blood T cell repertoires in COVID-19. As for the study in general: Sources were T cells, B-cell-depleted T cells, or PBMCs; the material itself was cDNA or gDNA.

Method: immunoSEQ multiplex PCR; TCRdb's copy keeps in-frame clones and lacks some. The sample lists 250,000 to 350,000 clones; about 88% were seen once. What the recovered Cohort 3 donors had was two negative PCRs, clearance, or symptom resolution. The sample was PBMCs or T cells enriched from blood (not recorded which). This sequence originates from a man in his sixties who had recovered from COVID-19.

CDR3 in amino acids: CSASNPAQGGTEAFF. DNA of the CDR3: TGCAGTGCTAGTAACCCGGCGCAGGGGGGCACTGAAGCTTTCTTT. The V gene is TRBV20-1, the J gene TRBJ1-1; TRBD1 aligns across 7 bases. In germline, CDR1 is DFQATT, CDR2 SNEGSKA (reference sequence). With 3 bases clipped from V and 4 bases from J, the junction kept 11 bases outside the gene matches. This CDR3 contains 15 residues.